The TCR beta chain under discussion was sequenced for a study of shared clonotypes between healthy human individuals. Germline V gene lookup returns CDR1 LNHNV and CDR2 YYDKDF (reference sequence). This CDR3 comprises 17 residues. Trimming took 5 bases from V and 6 from J; bases not matched to a gene: 14. Clones were sequenced by immunoSEQ multiplex PCR, and TCRdb holds only the in-frame ones, with some missing. The data contain more than 1,200,000 clones, approximately 98.5% of them seen just once; the ten biggest clones take up under 0.45%. The chain uses TRBV15 and TRBJ2-2, with 8 bases that match TRBD2. The source of this sequence is a man aged 25-40 years in good health. Sequencing was carried out using naive CD4+ T cells sorted from blood. Subset indicated: CD45RA+ positively selected. CDR3 nucleotide sequence: TGTGCCACCAGCTTCCTTAGAAGCGGGAGAGGGGCCGGGGAGCTGTTTTTT. It encodes CATSFLRSGRGAGELFF.